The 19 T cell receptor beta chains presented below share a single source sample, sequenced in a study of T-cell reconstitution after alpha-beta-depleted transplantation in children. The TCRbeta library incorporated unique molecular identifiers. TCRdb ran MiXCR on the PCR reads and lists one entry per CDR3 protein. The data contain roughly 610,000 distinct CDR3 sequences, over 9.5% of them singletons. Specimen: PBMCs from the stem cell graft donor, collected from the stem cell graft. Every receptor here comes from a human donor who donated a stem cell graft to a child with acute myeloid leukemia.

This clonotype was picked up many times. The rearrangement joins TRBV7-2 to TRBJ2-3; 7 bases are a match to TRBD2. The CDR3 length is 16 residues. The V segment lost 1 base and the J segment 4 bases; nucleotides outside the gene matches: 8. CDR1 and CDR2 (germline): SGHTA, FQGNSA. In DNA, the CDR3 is TGTGCCAGCAGCTTAGTGCCCCTAGCGGCACCAGATACGCAGTATTTT. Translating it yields CASSLVPLAAPDTQYF.

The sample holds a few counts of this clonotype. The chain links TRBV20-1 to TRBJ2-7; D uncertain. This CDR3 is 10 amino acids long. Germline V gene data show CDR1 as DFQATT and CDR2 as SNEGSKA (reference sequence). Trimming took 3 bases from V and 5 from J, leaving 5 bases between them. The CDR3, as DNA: TGCAGTGCTAGGAGAAACGAGCAGTACTTC. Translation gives CSARRNEQYF.

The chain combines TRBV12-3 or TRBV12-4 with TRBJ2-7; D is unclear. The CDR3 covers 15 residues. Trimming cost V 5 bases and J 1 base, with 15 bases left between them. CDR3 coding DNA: TGTGCCAGCAGTCCCAATCCCGCGGATTCCTACGAGCAGTACTTC. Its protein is CASSPNPADSYEQYF.

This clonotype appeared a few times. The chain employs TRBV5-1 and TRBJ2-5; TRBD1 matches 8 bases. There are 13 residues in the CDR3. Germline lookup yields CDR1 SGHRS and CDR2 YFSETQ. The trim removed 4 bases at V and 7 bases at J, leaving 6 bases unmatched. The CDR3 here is CASSLDRAGTQYF. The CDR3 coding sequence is TGCGCCAGCAGCCTGGACAGGGCGGGGACCCAGTACTTC.

This CDR3 is CASSQGVQELTKNIQYF. The CDR3 nucleotides read TGTGCCAGCAGCCAAGGGGTACAGGAATTAACCAAAAACATTCAGTACTTC. V usage is TRBV3-1 and J usage is TRBJ2-4; D may be TRBD1 (5 bases). The V end lost 1 base, the J end lost 2 bases, and 15 bases lay between the germline ends. CDR3 length equals 17 residues. Germline-derived CDR1 and CDR2 are LGHDT and YNNKEL (reference sequence). The entire variable domain, with the rest obtained from reference TRBV3-1 and TRBJ2-4, is as follows: DTAVSQTPKYLVTQMGNDKSIKCEQNLGHDTMYWYKQDSKKFLKIMFSYNNKELIINETVPNRFSPKSPDKAHLNLHINSLELGDSAVYFCASSQGVQELTKNIQYFGAGTRLSVL.

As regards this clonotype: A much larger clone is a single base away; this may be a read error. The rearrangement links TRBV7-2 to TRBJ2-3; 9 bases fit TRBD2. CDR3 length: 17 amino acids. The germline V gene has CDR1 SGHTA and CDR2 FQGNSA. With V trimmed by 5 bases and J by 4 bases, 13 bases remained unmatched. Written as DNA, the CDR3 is TGTGCCAGCAGCATTACCGGGATTAGCGGGAGCCCAGATACGCAGTATTTT. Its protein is CASSITGISGSPDTQYF. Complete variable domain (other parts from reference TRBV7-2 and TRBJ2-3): GAGVSQSPSNKVTEKGKDVELRCDPISGHTALYWYRQSLGQGLEFLIYFQGNSAPDKSGLPSDRFSAERTGGSVSTLTIQRTQQEDSAVYLCASSITGISGSPDTQYFGPGTRLTVL.

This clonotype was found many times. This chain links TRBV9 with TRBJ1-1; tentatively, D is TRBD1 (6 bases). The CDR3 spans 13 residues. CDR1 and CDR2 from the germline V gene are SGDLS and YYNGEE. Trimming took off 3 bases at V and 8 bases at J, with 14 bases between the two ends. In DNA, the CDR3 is TGTGCCAGCAGCGCCGGTCTCGGGACAGAAGCTTTCTTT. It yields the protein CASSAGLGTEAFF.

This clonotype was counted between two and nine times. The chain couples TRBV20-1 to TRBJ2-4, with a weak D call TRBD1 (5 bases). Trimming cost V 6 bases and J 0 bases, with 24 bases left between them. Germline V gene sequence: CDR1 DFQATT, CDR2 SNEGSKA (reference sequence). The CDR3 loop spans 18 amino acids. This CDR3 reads CSAARGKRQALAKNIQYF. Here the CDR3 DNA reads TGCAGTGCCGCTAGGGGCAAACGGCAGGCCTTAGCCAAAAACATTCAGTACTTC.

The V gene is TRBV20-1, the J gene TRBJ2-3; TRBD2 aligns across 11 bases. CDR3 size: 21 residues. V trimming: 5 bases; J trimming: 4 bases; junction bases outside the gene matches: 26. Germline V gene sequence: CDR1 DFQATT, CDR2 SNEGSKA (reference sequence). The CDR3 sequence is CSACGLAGPRGAYLHPDTQYF. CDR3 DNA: TGCAGTGCTTGCGGACTAGCGGGCCCCCGGGGGGCTTACCTCCATCCAGATACGCAGTATTTT.

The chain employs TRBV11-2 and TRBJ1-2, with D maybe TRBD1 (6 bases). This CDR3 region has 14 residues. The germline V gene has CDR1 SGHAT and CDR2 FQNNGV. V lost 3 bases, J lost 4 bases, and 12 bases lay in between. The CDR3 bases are TGTGCCAGCAGCTTTCCGGGACAATTCTATGGCTACACCTTC. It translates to CASSFPGQFYGYTF.

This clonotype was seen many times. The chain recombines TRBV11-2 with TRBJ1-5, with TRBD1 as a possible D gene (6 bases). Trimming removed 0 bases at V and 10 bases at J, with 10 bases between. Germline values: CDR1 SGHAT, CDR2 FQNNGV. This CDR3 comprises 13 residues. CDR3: CASSLDFRGPQHF. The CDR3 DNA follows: TGTGCCAGCAGCTTAGATTTCAGGGGACCCCAGCATTTT.

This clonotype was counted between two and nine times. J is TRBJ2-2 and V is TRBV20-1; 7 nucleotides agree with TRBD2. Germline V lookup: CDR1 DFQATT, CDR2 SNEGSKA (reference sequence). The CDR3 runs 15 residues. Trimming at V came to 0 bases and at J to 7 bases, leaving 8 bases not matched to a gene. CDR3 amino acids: CSARDLGLRSGELFF. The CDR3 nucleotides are TGCAGTGCTAGAGATCTGGGACTACGGAGCGGGGAGCTGTTTTTT.

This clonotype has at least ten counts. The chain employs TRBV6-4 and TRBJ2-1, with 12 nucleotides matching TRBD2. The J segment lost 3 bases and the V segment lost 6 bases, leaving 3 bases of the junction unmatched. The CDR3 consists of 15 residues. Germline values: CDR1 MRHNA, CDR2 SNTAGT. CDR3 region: CASSILAGGYNEQFF. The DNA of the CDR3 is TGTGCCAGCAGCATACTAGCGGGAGGCTACAATGAGCAGTTCTTC.

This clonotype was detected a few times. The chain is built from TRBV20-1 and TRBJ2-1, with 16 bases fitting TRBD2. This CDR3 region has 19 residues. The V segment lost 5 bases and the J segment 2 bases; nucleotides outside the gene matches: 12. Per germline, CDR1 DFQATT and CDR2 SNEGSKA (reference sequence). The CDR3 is CSARKPGLAGGLTYNEQFF. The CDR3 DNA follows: TGCAGTGCTCGCAAACCGGGACTAGCGGGAGGGCTGACCTACAATGAGCAGTTCTTC.

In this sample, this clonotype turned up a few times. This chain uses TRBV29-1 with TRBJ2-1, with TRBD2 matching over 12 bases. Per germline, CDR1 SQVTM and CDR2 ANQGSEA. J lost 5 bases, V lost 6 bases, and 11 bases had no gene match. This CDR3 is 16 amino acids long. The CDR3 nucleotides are TGCAGCGTCGAATGGACTAGCGGGACCCTTGACAATGAGCAGTTCTTC. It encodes CSVEWTSGTLDNEQFF.

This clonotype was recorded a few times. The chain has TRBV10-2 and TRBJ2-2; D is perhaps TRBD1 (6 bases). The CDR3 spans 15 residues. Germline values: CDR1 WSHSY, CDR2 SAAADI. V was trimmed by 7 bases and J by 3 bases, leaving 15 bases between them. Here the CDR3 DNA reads TGCGCCAGCATTAGGGGGAATCGCGACACCGGGGAGCTGTTTTTT. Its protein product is CASIRGNRDTGELFF.

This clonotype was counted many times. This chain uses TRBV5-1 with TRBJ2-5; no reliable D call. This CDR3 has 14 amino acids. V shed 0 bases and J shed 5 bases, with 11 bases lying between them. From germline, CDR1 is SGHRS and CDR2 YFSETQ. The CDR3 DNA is TGCGCCAGCAGCTTGGACCCGGTAGGGGAGACCCAGTACTTC. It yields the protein CASSLDPVGETQYF.

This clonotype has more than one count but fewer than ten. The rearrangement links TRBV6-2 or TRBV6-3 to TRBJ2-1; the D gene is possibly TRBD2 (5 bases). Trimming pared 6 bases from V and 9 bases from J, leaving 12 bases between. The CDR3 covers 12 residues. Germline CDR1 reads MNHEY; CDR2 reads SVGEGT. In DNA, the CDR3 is TGTGCCAGCAGCCCTACTAGGTTTGAGCAGTTCTTC. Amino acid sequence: CASSPTRFEQFF.

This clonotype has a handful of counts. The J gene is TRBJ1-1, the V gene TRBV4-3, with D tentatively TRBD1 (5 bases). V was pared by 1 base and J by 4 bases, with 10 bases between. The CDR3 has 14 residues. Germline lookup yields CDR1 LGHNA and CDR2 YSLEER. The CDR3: CASSQVGTFTEAFF. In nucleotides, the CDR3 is TGCGCCAGCAGCCAAGTTGGGACGTTCACTGAAGCTTTCTTT.